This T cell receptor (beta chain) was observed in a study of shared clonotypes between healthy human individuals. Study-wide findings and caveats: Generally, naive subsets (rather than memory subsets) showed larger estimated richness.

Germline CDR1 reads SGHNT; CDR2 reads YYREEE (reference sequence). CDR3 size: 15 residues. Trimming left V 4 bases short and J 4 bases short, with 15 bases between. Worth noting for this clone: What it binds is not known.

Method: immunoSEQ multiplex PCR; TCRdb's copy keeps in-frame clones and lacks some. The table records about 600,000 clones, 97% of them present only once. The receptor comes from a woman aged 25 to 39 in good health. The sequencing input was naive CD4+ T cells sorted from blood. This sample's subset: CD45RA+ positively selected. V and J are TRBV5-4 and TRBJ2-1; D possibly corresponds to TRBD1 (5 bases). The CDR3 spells CASSTGQGFYNEQFF. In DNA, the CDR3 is TGTGCCAGCAGCACGGGCCAGGGCTTTTACAATGAGCAGTTCTTC.